The rows below give T cell receptor beta chains drawn from one sample of a study of shared clonotypes between healthy human individuals. Method: immunoSEQ multiplex PCR; TCRdb's copy keeps in-frame clones and lacks some. The table records some 300,000 clones, over 70% of them present only once. Sequencing input: memory CD4+ T cells sorted from blood. The receptors here all came from a young man in good health. Both conserved end residues are part of each CDR3. D genes are given only for firm matches. The size of a clone is reported for some rows only, either as once, few or many, or as a class for expanded clones.

j_call	v_call	d_call	clone_size	cdr3_aa	cdr3_nt
TRBJ2-7	TRBV4-3	-	-	CASSQDLGGWEQYF	TGCGCCAGCAGCCAAGACTTAGGGGGGTGGGAGCAGTACTTC
TRBJ2-7	TRBV5-4	-	once	CASAPVGADEQYF	TGTGCCAGCGCTCCGGTGGGGGCCGACGAGCAGTACTTC
TRBJ2-5	TRBV30	-	-	CAWSHGETQYF	TGTGCCTGGAGTCACGGAGAGACCCAGTACTTC
TRBJ2-5	TRBV25-1	-	-	CASSLTGGQETQYF	TGTGCCAGCAGTTTGACAGGAGGACAAGAGACCCAGTACTTC
TRBJ2-1	TRBV7-6	TRBD2	once	CASSLESLGLATYNEQFF	TGTGCCAGCAGCTTAGAAAGTTTGGGACTAGCGACCTACAATGAGCAGTTCTTC
TRBJ2-7	TRBV10-3	-	-	CAISEDPKDEQYF	TGTGCCATCAGTGAAGACCCTAAGGACGAGCAGTACTTC
TRBJ2-7	TRBV7-6	TRBD2	few	CASSRGLAGFSYEQYF	TGTGCCAGCAGTCGGGGGCTAGCGGGTTTCTCCTACGAGCAGTACTTC
TRBJ2-7	TRBV2	TRBD1	-	CASRETGGLFEQYF	TGTGCCAGCAGGGAGACAGGGGGCTTGTTTGAGCAGTACTTC
TRBJ2-1	TRBV5-6	-	-	CASSQERGGPGNEQFF	TGTGCCAGCAGCCAAGAGCGCGGAGGGCCTGGAAATGAGCAGTTCTTC
TRBJ1-5	TRBV7-8	-	-	CASSLVIGENQPQHF	TGTGCCAGCAGCTTAGTAATCGGGGAAAATCAGCCCCAGCATTTT
TRBJ2-2	TRBV5-1	TRBD2	-	CASRPSGGNTGELFF	TGCGCCAGCAGGCCTAGCGGGGGCAACACCGGGGAGCTGTTTTTT
TRBJ2-4	TRBV9	TRBD1	many	CASSVDQTGNIQYF	TGTGCCAGCAGCGTAGATCAGACAGGGAACATTCAGTACTTC
TRBJ2-7	TRBV11-3	-	-	CASSLDRWDEQYF	TGTGCCAGCAGCTTAGATCGCTGGGACGAGCAGTACTTC
TRBJ2-7	TRBV28	TRBD1	many	CASSYKTGAAGPLYEQYF	TGTGCCAGCAGTTACAAAACAGGGGCCGCAGGCCCCCTCTACGAGCAGTACTTC
TRBJ2-1	TRBV25-1	-	-	CASSLLEASGRRDEQFF	TGTGCCAGCAGTCTCCTTGAAGCCTCGGGACGAAGGGATGAGCAGTTCTTC